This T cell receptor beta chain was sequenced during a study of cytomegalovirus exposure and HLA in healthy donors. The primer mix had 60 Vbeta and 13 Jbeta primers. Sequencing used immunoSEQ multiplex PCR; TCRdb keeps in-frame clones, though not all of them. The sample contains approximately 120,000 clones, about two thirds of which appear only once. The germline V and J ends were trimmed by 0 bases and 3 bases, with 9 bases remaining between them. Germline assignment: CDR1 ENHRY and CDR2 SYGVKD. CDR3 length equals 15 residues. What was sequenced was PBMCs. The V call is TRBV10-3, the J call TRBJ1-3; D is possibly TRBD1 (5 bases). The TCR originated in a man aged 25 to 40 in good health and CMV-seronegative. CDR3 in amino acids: CAISESVGDGNTIYF. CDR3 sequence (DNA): TGTGCCATCAGTGAGTCCGTAGGGGATGGAAACACCATATATTTT.